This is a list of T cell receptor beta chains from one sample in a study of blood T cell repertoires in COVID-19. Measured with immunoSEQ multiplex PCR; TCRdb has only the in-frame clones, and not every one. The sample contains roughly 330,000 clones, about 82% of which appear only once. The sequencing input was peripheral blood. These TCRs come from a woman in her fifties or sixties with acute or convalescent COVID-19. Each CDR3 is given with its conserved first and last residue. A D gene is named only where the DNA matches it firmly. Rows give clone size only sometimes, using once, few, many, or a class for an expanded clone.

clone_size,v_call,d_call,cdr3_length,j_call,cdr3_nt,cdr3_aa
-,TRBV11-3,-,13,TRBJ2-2,TGTGCCAGCAGCTTTACAGGGACCGGGGAGCTGTTTTTT,CASSFTGTGELFF
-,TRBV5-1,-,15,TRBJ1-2,TGCGCCAGCAGGGAAGCGACAGACAAATACTATGGCTACACCTTC,CASREATDKYYGYTF
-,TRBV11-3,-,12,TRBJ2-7,TGTGCCAGCAGCGAAAACGGCTACGAGCAGTACTTC,CASSENGYEQYF
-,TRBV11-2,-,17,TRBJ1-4,TGTGCCAGCAGCCCCGGGGGGGGGCGCAGACTTTTTGAAAAACTGTTTTTT,CASSPGGGRRLFEKLFF
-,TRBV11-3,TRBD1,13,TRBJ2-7,TGTGCCAGCAGCTCCGGGACAGTGTACGAGCAGTACTTC,CASSSGTVYEQYF
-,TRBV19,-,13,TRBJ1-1,TGTGCCAGCTCCTCAAGGGGGAACACTGAAGCTTTCTTT,CASSSRGNTEAFF
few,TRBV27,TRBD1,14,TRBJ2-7,TGTGCCAGCAGTTCCCGGGACAGGGGATACGAGCAGTACTTC,CASSSRDRGYEQYF
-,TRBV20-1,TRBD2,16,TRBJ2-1,TGCAGTGCTAGTGTTCCTAGCGGGGGTTCCTACAATGAGCAGTTCTTC,CSASVPSGGSYNEQFF
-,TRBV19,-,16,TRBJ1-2,TGTGCCAGTAGTATAGATGCGGGACTGACGTTCTATGGCTACACCTTC,CASSIDAGLTFYGYTF
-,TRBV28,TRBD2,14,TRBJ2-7,TGTGCCAGCAGCAGGACTAGCGGAAGTTACGAGCAGTACTTC,CASSRTSGSYEQYF
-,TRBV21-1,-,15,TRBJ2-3,TGTGCCAGCAGCAGGCTAGCGGGAGGCCCAGATACGCAGTATTTT,CASSRLAGGPDTQYF
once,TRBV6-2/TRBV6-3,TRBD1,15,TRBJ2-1,TGTGCCAGCAGTTCGAGGGGGCCGAGCTACAATGAGCAGTTCTTC,CASSSRGPSYNEQFF
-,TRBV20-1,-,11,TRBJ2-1,TGCAGTGCGAAGGGGGACGTTGAGCAGTTCTTC,CSAKGDVEQFF
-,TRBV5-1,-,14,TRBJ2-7,TGCGCCAGCAGCTTGGTGTGGCCTCCCGACGAGCAGTACTTC,CASSLVWPPDEQYF
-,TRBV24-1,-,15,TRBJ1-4,TGTGCCACCAGTGATTGGCAGGGAGGGGATGAAAAACTGTTTTTT,CATSDWQGGDEKLFF
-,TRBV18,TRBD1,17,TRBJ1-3,TGTGCCAGCTCACCGGGACAGCCCTCATTCTCTGGAAACACCATATATTTT,CASSPGQPSFSGNTIYF
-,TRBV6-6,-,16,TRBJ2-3,TGTGCCAGCAGTCCCCCCTATCGGGAGAGGCGGGATACGCAGTATTTT,CASSPPYRERRDTQYF
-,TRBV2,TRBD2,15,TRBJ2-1,TGTGCCAGCAGTGGTCTAGCGGGGACTAACAATGAGCAGTTCTTC,CASSGLAGTNNEQFF
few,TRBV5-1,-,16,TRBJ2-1,TGCGCCAGCAGCTCGAATCCAACAGGGGGGGACAATGAGCAGTTCTTC,CASSSNPTGGDNEQFF
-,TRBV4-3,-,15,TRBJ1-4,TGCGCCAGCAGCCCCTACTTAATTATTAATGAAAAACTGTTTTTT,CASSPYLIINEKLFF
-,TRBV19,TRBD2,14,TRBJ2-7,TGTGCCAGTACTACTAGCGGCCTCGGTTACGAGCAGTACTTC,CASTTSGLGYEQYF
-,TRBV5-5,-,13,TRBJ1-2,TGTGCCAGCAGCTTGGAGGTCGCACAGCCCTACACCTTC,CASSLEVAQPYTF
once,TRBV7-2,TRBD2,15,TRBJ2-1,TGTGCCAGCAGGGACGGGAGGGGCTCCTACAATGAGCAGTTCTTC,CASRDGRGSYNEQFF
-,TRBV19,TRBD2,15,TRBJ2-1,TGTGCCAGTAGCAGACTAGCGGGAGTGTTAGATGAGCAGTTCTTC,CASSRLAGVLDEQFF
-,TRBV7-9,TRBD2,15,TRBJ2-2,TGTGCCAGCAGCCGGCAGCTAGCGGGGACCGGGGAGCTGTTTTTT,CASSRQLAGTGELFF
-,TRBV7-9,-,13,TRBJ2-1,TGTGCCAGCAGCACAATTAGCGGCAATGAGCAGTTCTTC,CASSTISGNEQFF
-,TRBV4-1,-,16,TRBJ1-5,TGCGCCAGCAGCCAAGCTCCTGCGGTTGGAGGGCAGCCCCAGCATTTT,CASSQAPAVGGQPQHF
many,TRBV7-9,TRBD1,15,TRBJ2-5,TGTGCCAGCAGCGGGATGACAGGGGGGTGGGAGACCCAGTACTTC,CASSGMTGGWETQYF
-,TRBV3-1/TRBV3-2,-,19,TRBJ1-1,TGTGCCAGCAGCCAAGATATATCGCTGACGGGACAACCCCACACTGAAGCTTTCTTT,CASSQDISLTGQPHTEAFF
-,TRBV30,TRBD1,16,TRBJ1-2,TGTGCCTGGACCACGGGGGGGACAGGGAGGTTTCGTGGCTACACCTTC,CAWTTGGTGRFRGYTF
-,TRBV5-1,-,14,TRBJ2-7,TGCGCCAGCAGCATCGTCCCGGGGTCCTACGAGCAGTACTTC,CASSIVPGSYEQYF
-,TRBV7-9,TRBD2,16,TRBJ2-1,TGTGCCAGCAGCTGGACCAGCCGGGGGGGACTCAATGAGCAGTTCTTC,CASSWTSRGGLNEQFF
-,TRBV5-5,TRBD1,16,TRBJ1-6,TGTGCCAGCAGCTTGGGTGGTACAGGGGTGAATTCACCCCTCCACTTT,CASSLGGTGVNSPLHF
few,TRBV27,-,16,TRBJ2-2,TGTGCCAGCAGCTTCGGTAAAGGGGCGGACGCCGGGGAGCTGTTTTTT,CASSFGKGADAGELFF
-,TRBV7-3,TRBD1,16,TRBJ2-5,TGTGCCAGCAGCTTAACGGCTGAACAGGGGCGAGAGACCCAGTACTTC,CASSLTAEQGRETQYF
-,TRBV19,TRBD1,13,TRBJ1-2,TGTGCCACTCGGACAGGGGGCAATTGGGGCTACACCTTC,CATRTGGNWGYTF
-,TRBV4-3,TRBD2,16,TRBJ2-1,TGCGCCAGCAGCCAAGTGGGTCTAGCGGGAAGGAATGAGCAGTTCTTC,CASSQVGLAGRNEQFF
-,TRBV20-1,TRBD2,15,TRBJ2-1,TGCAGTGCTAGTAGACTAGCGGTGGGGAACAATGAGCAGTTCTTC,CSASRLAVGNNEQFF
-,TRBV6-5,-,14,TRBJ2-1,TGTGCCAGCAGTTCTCCTAACGGCGAGGGTGAGCAGTTCTTC,CASSSPNGEGEQFF
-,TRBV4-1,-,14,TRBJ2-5,TGCGCCAGCAGACACTCTTCAGAGGGCGAGACCCAGTACTTC,CASRHSSEGETQYF
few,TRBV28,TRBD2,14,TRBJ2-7,TGTGCCAGCAGTCAACTAGCGAACTCCTACGAGCAGTACTTC,CASSQLANSYEQYF
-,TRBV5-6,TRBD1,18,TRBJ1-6,TGTGCCAGCAGCTTATCCGGGACAGGGATCCTCTATAATTCACCCCTCCACTTT,CASSLSGTGILYNSPLHF
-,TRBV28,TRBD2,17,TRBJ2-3,TGTGCCAGCAGTTTAACCAATAGCGGGAGTCCGACAGATACGCAGTATTTT,CASSLTNSGSPTDTQYF
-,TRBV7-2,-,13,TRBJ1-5,TGTGCCAGCAGCTTACAGGATGGGCAGCCCCAGCATTTT,CASSLQDGQPQHF
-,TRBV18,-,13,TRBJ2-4,TGTGCCAGCTCGCCGGGATCCAAAAACATTCAGTACTTC,CASSPGSKNIQYF
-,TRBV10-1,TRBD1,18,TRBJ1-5,TGCGCCAGCAGTGAGTCTGGGACAGGGGCTTATAGCAATCAGCCCCAGCATTTT,CASSESGTGAYSNQPQHF
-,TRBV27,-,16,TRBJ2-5,TGTGCCAGCAGTTTATACCGGCCAGGTCAACAAGAGACCCAGTACTTC,CASSLYRPGQQETQYF
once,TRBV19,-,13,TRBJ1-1,TGTGCCAGTAGCCAATCGGGGAACACTGAAGCTTTCTTT,CASSQSGNTEAFF
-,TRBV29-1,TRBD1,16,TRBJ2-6,TGCAGCGCCCGGGTGGGGACAGGGACTGGGGCCAACGTCCTGACTTTC,CSARVGTGTGANVLTF
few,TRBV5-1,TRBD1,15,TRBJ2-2,TGCGCCAGCAGCTTGGCTACGGGACAGACCGGGGAGCTGTTTTTT,CASSLATGQTGELFF
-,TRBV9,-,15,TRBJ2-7,TGTGCCAGCAGCGTAGAGGGGGGGTTAATATACGAGCAGTACTTC,CASSVEGGLIYEQYF
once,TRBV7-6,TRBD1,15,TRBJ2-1,TGTGCCAGCAGCTTGGTTCGGACAGGGGGAGGTGAGCAGTTCTTC,CASSLVRTGGGEQFF
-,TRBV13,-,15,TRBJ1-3,TGTGCCAGCAGCTACCAAATGAGCTCTGGAAACACCATATATTTT,CASSYQMSSGNTIYF
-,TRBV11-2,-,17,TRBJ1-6,TGTGCCAGCAGCTTATTACAGGGCCCATTGAAGAGTTCACCCCTCCACTTT,CASSLLQGPLKSSPLHF